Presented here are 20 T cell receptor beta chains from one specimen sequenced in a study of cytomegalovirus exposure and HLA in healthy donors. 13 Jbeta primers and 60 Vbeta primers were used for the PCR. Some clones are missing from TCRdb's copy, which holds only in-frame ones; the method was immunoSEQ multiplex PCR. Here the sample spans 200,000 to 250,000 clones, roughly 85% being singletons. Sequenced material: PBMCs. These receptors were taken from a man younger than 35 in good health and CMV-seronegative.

CDR3 nucleotides: TGCGCCAGCAGCTTGGGGCGACAGGGGGCGCGAGGCTACACCTTC. Translating gives CASSLGRQGARGYTF. This chain links TRBV5-1 with TRBJ1-2; 10 nucleotides match TRBD1. The CDR3 is 15 residues long. From germline, CDR1 is SGHRS and CDR2 YFSETQ. Trimming at V came to 0 bases and at J to 8 bases, leaving 7 bases not matched to a gene.

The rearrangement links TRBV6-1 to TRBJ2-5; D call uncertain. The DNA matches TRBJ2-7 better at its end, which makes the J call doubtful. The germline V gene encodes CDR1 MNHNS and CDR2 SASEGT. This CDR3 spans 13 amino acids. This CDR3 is CASSQLSSYEQYF. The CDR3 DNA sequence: TGTGCCAGCAGCCAACTTAGCTCCTACGAGCAGTACTTC.

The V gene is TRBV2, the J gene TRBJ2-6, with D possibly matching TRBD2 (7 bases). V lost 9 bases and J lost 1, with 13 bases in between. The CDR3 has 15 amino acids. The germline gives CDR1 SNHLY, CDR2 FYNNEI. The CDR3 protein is CARGRGKSGANVLTF. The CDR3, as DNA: TGTGCCAGGGGGAGGGGGAAATCTGGGGCCAACGTCCTGACTTTC.

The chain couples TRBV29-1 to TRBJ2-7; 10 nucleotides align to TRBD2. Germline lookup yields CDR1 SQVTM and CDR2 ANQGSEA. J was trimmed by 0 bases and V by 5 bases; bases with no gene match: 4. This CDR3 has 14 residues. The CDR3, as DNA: TGCAGCGTTCTGACTAGCGGGCTCTCCTACGAGCAGTACTTC. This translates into CSVLTSGLSYEQYF.

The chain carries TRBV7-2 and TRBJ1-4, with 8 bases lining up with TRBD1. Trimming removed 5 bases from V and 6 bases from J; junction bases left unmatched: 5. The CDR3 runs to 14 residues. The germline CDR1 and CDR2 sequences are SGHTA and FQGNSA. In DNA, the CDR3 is TGTGCCAGCAGCCAGGGGGCTGGAGATGAAAAACTGTTTTTT. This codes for CASSQGAGDEKLFF.

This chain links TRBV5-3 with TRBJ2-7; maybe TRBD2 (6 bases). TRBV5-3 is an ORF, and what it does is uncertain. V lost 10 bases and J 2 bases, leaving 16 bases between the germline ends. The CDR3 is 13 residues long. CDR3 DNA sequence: TGTGCCCTGGGTGGAGGGAAACCCTACGAGCAGTACTTC. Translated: CALGGGKPYEQYF.

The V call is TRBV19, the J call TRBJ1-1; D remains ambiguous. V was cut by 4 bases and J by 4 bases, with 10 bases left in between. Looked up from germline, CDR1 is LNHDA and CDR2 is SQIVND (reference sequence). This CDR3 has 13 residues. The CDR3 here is CASSRGGTTEAFF. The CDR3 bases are TGTGCCAGTAGTAGAGGCGGAACCACTGAAGCTTTCTTT. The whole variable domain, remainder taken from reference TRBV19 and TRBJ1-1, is DGGITQSPKYLFRKEGQNVTLSCEQNLNHDAMYWYRQDPGQGLRLIYYSQIVNDFQKGDIAEGYSVSREKKESFPLTVTSAQKNPTAFYLCASSRGGTTEAFFGQGTRLTVV.

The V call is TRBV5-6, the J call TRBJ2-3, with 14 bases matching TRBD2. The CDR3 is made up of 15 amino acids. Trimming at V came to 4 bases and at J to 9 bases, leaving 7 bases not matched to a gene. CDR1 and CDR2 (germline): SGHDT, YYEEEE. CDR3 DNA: TGTGCCAGCAGCGAGACTAGCGGGAGGGCAGGGACGCAGTATTTT. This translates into CASSETSGRAGTQYF. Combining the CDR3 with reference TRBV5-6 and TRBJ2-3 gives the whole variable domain DAGVTQSPTHLIKTRGQQVTLRCSPKSGHDTVSWYQQALGQGPQFIFQYYEEEERQRGNFPDRFSGHQFPNYSSELNVNALLLGDSALYLCASSETSGRAGTQYFGPGTRLTVL.

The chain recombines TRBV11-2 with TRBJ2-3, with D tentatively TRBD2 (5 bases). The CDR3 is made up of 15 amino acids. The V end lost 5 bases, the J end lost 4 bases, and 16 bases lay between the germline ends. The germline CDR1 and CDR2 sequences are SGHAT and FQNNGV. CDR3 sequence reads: CASSPPGIAPDTQYF. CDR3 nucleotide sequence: TGTGCCAGCAGCCCCCCCGGGATCGCCCCAGATACGCAGTATTTT.

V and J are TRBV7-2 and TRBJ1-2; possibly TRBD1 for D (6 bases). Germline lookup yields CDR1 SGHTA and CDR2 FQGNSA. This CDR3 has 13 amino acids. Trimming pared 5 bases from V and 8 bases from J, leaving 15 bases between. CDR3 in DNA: TGTGCCAGCAGCACCCAGAACAGGGACGGCTACACCTTC. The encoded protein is CASSTQNRDGYTF.

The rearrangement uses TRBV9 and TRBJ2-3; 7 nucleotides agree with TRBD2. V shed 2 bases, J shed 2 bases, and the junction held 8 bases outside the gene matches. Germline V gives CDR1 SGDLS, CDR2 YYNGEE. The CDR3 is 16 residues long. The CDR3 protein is CASSVENSGPTDTQYF. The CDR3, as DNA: TGTGCCAGCAGCGTCGAGAATAGCGGGCCCACAGATACGCAGTATTTT.

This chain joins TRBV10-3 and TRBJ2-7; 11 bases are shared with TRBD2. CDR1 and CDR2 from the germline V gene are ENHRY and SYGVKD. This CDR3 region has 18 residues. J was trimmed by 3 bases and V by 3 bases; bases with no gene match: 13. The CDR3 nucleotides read TGTGCCATCAGTGAAGGGACTAGCGGCGGAATAGGGGGCTACGAGCAGTACTTC. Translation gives CAISEGTSGGIGGYEQYF.

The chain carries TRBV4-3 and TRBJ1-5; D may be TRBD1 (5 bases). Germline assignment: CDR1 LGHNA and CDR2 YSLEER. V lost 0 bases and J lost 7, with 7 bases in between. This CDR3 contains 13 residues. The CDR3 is CASSQDWGQPQHF. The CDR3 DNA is TGCGCCAGCAGCCAAGATTGGGGCCAGCCCCAGCATTTT.

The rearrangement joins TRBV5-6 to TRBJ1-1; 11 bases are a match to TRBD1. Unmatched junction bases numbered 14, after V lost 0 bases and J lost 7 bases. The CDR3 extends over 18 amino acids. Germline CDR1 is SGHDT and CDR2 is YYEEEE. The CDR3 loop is CASSLEFGQGALRNEAFF. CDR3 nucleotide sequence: TGTGCCAGCAGCTTGGAATTTGGACAGGGGGCTTTAAGGAATGAAGCTTTCTTT.

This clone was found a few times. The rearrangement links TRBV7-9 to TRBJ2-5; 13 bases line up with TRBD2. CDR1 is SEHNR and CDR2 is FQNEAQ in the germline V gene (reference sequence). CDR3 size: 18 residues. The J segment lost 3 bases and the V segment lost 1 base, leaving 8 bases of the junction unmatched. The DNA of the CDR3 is TGTGCCAGCAGCTTAGTTACCGTCGGACTAGCGGGAGAAGAGACCCAGTACTTC. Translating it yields CASSLVTVGLAGEETQYF.

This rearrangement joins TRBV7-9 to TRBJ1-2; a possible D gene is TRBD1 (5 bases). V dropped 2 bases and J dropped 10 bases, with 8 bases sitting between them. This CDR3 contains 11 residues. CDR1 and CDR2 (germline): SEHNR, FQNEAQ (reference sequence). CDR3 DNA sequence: TGTGCCAGCAGCTTAATACAGGACTACACCTTC. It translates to CASSLIQDYTF.

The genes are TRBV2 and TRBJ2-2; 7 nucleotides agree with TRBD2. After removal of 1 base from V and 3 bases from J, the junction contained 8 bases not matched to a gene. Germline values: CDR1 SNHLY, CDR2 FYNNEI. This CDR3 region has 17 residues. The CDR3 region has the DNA TGTGCCAGCAGTGAAGAAGGTAGCGGGCCTTACACCGGGGAGCTGTTTTTT. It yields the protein CASSEEGSGPYTGELFF.

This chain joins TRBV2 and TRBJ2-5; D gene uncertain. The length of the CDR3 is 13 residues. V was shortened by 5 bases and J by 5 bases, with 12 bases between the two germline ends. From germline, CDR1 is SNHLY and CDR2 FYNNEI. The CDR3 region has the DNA TGTGCCAGCAGTTTACTGCCTGTCGAGACCCAGTACTTC. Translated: CASSLLPVETQYF.

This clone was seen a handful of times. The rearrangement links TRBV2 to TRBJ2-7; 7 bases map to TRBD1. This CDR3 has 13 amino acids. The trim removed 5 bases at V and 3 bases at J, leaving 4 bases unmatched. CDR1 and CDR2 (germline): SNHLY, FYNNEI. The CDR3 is CASSRDSIYEQYF. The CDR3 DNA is TGTGCCAGCAGTAGGGACAGCATCTACGAGCAGTACTTC. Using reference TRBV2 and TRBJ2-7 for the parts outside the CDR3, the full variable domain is EPEVTQTPSHQVTQMGQEVILRCVPISNHLYFYWYRQILGQKVEFLVSFYNNEISEKSEIFDDQFSVERPDGSNFTLKIRSTKLEDSAMYFCASSRDSIYEQYFGPGTRLTVT.

Here the CDR3 DNA reads TGTGCCAGCAGTTCAGTCATCGAGACTAGCGGGAGAGACGGAAATGAGCAGTTCTTC. Protein sequence: CASSSVIETSGRDGNEQFF. The chain joins TRBV27 to TRBJ2-1; 12 bases map to TRBD2. Trimming removed 4 bases from V and 7 bases from J; junction bases left unmatched: 17. The CDR3 has 19 residues. The germline V gene has CDR1 MNHEY and CDR2 SMNVEV (reference sequence).